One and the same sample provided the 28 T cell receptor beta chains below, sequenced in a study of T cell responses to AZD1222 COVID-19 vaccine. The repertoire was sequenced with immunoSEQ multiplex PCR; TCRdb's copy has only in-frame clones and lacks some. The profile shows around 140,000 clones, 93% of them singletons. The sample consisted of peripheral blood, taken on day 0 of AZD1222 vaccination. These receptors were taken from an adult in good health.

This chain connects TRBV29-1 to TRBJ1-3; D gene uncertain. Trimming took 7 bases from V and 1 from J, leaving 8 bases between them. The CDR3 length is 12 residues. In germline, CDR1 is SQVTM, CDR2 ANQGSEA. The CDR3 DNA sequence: TGCAGCGCTGAGGCGTCTGGAAACACCATATATTTT. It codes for CSAEASGNTIYF.

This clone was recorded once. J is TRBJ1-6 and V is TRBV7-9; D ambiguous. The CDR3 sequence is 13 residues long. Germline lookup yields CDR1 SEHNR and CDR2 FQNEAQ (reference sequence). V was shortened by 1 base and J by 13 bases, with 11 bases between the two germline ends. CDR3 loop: CASSLETERPLHF. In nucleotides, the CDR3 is TGTGCCAGCAGCTTAGAGACCGAGCGGCCCCTCCACTTT.

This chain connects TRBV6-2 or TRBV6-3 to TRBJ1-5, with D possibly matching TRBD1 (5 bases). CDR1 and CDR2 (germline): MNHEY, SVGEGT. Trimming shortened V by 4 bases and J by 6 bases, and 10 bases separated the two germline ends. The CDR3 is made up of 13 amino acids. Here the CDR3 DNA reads TGTGCCAGCAGTTTGGCACAGGTTCAGCCCCAGCATTTT. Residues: CASSLAQVQPQHF.

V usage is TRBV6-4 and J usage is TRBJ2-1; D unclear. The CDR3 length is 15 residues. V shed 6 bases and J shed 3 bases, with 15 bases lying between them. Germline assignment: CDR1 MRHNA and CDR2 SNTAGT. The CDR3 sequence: CASSPSITIYNEQFF. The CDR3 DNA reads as TGTGCCAGCAGCCCTAGTATTACGATCTACAATGAGCAGTTCTTC.

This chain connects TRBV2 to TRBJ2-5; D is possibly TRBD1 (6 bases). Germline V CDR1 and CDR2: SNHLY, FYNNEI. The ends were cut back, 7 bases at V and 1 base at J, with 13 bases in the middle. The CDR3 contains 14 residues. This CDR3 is CASKDSELQETQYF. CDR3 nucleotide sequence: TGTGCCAGCAAGGACAGCGAACTCCAAGAGACCCAGTACTTC. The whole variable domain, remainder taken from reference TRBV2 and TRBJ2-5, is EPEVTQTPSHQVTQMGQEVILRCVPISNHLYFYWYRQILGQKVEFLVSFYNNEISEKSEIFDDQFSVERPDGSNFTLKIRSTKLEDSAMYFCASKDSELQETQYFGPGTRLLVL.

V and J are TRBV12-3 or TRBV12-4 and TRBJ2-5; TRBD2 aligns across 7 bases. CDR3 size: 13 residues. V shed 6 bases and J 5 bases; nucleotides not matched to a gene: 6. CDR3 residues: CASRRENGETQYF. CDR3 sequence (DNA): TGTGCCAGCAGGCGGGAGAATGGGGAGACCCAGTACTTC.

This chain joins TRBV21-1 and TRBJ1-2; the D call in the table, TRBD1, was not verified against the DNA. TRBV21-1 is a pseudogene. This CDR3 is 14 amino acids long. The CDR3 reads CASDWTGGPYGYTF. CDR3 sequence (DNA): TGTGCCAGCGATTGGACAGGCGGTCCCTATGGCTACACCTTC.

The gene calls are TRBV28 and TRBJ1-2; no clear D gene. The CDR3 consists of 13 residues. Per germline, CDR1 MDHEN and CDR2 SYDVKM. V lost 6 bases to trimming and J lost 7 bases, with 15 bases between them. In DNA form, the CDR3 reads TGTGCCAGCAGGTCGGCTCCCCATTCTGGCTACACCTTC. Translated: CASRSAPHSGYTF.

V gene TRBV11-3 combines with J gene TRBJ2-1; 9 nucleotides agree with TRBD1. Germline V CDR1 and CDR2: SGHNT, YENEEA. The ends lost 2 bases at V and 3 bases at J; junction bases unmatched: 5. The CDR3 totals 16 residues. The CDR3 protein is CASSLSGTGFYNEQFF. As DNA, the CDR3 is TGTGCCAGCAGCTTAAGTGGGACAGGGTTCTACAATGAGCAGTTCTTC.

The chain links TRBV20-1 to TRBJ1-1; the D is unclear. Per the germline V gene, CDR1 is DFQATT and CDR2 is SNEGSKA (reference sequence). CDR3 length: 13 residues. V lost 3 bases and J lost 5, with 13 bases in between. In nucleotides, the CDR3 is TGCAGTGCTAGTGGCGACCTAAGGACTGAAGCTTTCTTT. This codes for CSASGDLRTEAFF.

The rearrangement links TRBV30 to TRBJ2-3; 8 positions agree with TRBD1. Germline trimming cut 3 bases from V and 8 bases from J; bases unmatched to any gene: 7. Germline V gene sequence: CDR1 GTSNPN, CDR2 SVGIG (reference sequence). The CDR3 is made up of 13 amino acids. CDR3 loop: CAWSSQGAGTQYF. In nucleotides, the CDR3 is TGTGCCTGGAGCTCTCAGGGGGCGGGTACGCAGTATTTT.

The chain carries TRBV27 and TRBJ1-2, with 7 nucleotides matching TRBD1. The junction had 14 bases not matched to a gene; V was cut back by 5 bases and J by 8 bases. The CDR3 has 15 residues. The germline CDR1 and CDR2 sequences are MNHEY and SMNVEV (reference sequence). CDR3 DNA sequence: TGTGCCAGCAGTGCCAGACAGGGCTACGCTGGGGGCTACACCTTC. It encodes CASSARQGYAGGYTF.

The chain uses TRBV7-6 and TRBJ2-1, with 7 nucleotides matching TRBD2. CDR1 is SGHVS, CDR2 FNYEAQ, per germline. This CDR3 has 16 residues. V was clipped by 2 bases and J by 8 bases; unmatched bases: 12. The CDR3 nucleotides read TGTGCCAGCAGCTTAATGGGCGGGAGAAAAATCGATGAGCAGTTCTTC. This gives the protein CASSLMGGRKIDEQFF.

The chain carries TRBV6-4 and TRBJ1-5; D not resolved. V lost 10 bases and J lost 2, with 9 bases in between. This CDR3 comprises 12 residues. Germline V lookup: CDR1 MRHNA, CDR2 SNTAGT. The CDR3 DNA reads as TGTGCCACTCTGGTGGGCAATCAGCCCCAGCATTTT. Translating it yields CATLVGNQPQHF.

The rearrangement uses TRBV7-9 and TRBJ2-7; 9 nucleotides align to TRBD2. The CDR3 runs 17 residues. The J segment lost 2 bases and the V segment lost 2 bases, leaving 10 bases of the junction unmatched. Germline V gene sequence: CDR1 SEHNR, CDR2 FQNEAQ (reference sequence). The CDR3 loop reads CASSLSSLAGDPYEQYF. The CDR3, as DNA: TGTGCCAGCAGCTTAAGTTCCTTAGCGGGGGACCCCTACGAGCAGTACTTC.

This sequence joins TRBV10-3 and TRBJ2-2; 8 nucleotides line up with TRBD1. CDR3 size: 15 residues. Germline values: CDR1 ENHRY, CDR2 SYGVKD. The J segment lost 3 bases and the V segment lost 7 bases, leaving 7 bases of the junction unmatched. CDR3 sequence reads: CAITATGGDTGELFF. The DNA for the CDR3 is TGTGCCATCACCGCCACAGGGGGAGACACCGGGGAGCTGTTTTTT.

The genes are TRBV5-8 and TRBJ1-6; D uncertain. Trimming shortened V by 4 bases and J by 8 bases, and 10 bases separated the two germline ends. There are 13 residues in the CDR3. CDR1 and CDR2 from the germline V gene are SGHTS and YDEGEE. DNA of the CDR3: TGTGCCAGCAGCACGGACCCATATTCACCCCTCCACTTT. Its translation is CASSTDPYSPLHF.

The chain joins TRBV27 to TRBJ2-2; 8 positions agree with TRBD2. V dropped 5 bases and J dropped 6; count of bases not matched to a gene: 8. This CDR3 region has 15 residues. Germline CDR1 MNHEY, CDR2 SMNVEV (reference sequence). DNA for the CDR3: TGTGCCAGCAGTAAGCGGGAGTGGCTTTCCGGGGAGCTGTTTTTT. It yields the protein CASSKREWLSGELFF.

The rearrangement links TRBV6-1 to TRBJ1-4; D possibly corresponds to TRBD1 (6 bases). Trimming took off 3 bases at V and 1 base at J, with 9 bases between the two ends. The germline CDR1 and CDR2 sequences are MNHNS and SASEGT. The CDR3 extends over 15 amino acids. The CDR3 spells CASSDRGRTNEKLFF. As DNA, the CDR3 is TGTGCCAGCAGTGACAGGGGTAGAACTAATGAAAAACTGTTTTTT.

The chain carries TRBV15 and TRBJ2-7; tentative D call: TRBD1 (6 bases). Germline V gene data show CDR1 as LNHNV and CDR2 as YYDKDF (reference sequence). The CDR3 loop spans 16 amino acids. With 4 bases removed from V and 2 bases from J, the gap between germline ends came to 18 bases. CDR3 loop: CATSTHHQDSPYEQYF. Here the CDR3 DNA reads TGTGCCACCAGCACTCACCACCAGGACAGTCCCTACGAGCAGTACTTC. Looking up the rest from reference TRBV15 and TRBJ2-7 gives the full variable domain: DAMVIQNPRYQVTQFGKPVTLSCSQTLNHNVMYWYQQKSSQAPKLLFHYYDKDFNNEADTPDNFQSRRPNTSFCFLDIRSPGLGDTAMYLCATSTHHQDSPYEQYFGPGTRLTVT.

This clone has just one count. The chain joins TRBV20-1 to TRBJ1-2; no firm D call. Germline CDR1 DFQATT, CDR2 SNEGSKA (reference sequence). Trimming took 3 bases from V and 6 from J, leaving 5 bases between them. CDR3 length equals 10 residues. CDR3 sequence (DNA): TGCAGTGCTAGTCAGGATGGCTACACCTTC. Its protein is CSASQDGYTF.

CDR3 sequence reads: CASSLESRRYGYTF. CDR3 bases: TGTGCCAGCAGCTTGGAGTCTCGTCGCTATGGCTACACCTTC. V gene TRBV5-4 combines with J gene TRBJ1-2; D remains unclear. The germline V and J ends were trimmed by 0 bases and 4 bases, with 10 bases remaining between them. The length of the CDR3 is 14 residues. The germline gives CDR1 SGHNT, CDR2 YYREEE (reference sequence).

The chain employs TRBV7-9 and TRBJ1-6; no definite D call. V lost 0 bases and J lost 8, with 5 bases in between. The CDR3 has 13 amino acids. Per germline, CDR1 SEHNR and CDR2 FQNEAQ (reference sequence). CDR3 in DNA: TGTGCCAGCAGCTTAGCCGGAGATTCACCCCTCCACTTT. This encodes CASSLAGDSPLHF.

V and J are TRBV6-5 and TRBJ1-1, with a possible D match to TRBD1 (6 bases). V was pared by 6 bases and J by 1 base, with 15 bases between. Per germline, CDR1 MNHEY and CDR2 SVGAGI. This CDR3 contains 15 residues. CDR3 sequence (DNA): TGTGCCAGCAGCAAGGGGGGGCAGCCGAACACTGAAGCTTTCTTT. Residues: CASSKGGQPNTEAFF.

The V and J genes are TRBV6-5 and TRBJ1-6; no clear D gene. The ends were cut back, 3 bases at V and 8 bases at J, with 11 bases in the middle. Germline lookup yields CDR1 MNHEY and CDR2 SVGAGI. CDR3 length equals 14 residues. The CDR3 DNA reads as TGTGCCAGCAGTTATGAGGGTGGGGATTCACCCCTCCACTTT. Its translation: CASSYEGGDSPLHF.

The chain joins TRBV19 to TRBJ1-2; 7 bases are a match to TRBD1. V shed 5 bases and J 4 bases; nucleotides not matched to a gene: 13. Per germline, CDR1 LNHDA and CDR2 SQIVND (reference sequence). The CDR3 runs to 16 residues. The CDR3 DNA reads TGTGCCAGTAGTGCCTTTAACAGGGGCAACACCTATGGCTACACCTTC. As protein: CASSAFNRGNTYGYTF. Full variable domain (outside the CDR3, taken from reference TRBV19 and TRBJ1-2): DGGITQSPKYLFRKEGQNVTLSCEQNLNHDAMYWYRQDPGQGLRLIYYSQIVNDFQKGDIAEGYSVSREKKESFPLTVTSAQKNPTAFYLCASSAFNRGNTYGYTFGSGTRLTVV.

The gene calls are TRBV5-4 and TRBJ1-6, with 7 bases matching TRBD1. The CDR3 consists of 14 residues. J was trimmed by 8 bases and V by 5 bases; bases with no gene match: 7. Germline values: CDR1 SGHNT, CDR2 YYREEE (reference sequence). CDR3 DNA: TGTGCCAGCAGTCGACAGGGCACTTATTCACCCCTCCACTTT. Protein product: CASSRQGTYSPLHF.

The CDR3 DNA is TGTGCCAGCAGTTACTCGAACCCCAGGGGTTATGGCTACACCTTC. Translation: CASSYSNPRGYGYTF. The V and J genes are TRBV6-6 and TRBJ1-2; possible D gene TRBD1, 6 bases. V lost 0 bases and J lost 5, with 13 bases in between. CDR1 is MNHNY, CDR2 SVGAGI, per germline (reference sequence). This CDR3 spans 15 amino acids.